The clone carrying this T cell receptor beta chain has only a few counts. What it binds is unknown. V lost 4 bases, J lost 12 bases, and 22 bases lay in between. Germline V gene data show CDR1 as SGHVS and CDR2 as FQNEAQ. This CDR3 region has 14 residues. The record originates from a study of identical twins. Broader study findings: The study found weaker excess twin sharing in beta out-of-frame sequences. The more abundant beta clonotypes in cord blood had fewer insertions, and memory repertoires did not show this.

The cDNA had a unique molecular identifier and a template-switch universal primer site. TCRdb called the 5' RACE reads again in MiXCR, with one record for every CDR3 protein. The sample carries about 470,000 distinct CDR3 sequences, less than 25% recorded once. The data were also submitted as part of a second study, on T cells expressing NK-cell markers. From that paper: Most of the eight sequenced donors tested HCMV-seropositive; one tested seronegative.

Material for sequencing was CD4+ T cells sorted from blood. This chain joins TRBV7-8 and TRBJ2-7; weak D call: TRBD1 (6 bases). The TCR comes from a young woman in good health. CDR3 protein: CASSSWDIYHPRYF. The CDR3 DNA follows: TGTGCCAGCAGCTCCTGGGACATTTATCATCCCCGGTACTTC.